Listed below are T cell receptor beta chains from one sample, sequenced in a study of long-term antiretroviral therapy in people with HIV. The data were produced by immunoSEQ multiplex PCR, yet TCRdb's version contains in-frame clones alone and is incomplete. This table holds tens of thousands of clones, 80% to 85% found once. The sequencing here drew on unsorted PBMCs, taken 0.8 years before starting antiretroviral therapy. The receptors shown here come from a man aged 18 to 30 with HIV. CDR3s include the opening cysteine and the closing phenylalanine or tryptophan. D genes are given only for firm matches. Rows may omit the clone size; those that give it use once, few, many or a size class.

clone_size	d_call	j_call	v_call	cdr3_aa	cdr3_nt
-	-	TRBJ2-7	TRBV7-2	CASSPSRGFIGAYEQYF	TGTGCCAGCAGCCCCAGCCGGGGGTTTATTGGGGCCTACGAGCAGTACTTC
-	-	TRBJ1-1	TRBV5-4	CASSLRGNTEAFF	TGTGCCAGCAGCCTGCGTGGGAACACTGAAGCTTTCTTT
-	-	TRBJ1-1	TRBV19	CASSIGWRVSPNTEAFF	TGTGCCAGTAGTATAGGTTGGCGTGTCTCACCGAACACTGAAGCTTTCTTT
-	TRBD1	TRBJ2-7	TRBV7-3	CASSLTPTGVPYEQYF	TGTGCCAGCAGCTTAACCCCGACAGGGGTTCCCTACGAGCAGTACTTC
-	-	TRBJ1-3	TRBV7-9	CASSFVGNTIYF	TGTGCCAGCAGCTTCGTTGGAAACACCATATATTTT
-	-	TRBJ1-3	TRBV30	CAWSDGASGNTIYF	TGTGCCTGGAGTGATGGTGCCTCTGGAAACACCATATATTTT
-	-	TRBJ2-1	TRBV6-6	CASSLGAAHYNEQFF	TGTGCCAGCAGTTTGGGAGCGGCCCATTACAATGAGCAGTTCTTC
-	TRBD1	TRBJ2-5	TRBV10-3	CAIRRQGRSQETQYF	TGTGCCATCAGGAGACAGGGGAGAAGCCAAGAGACCCAGTACTTC
-	-	TRBJ2-7	TRBV11-2	CASSLDGGVRNLYEQYF	TGTGCCAGCAGCTTAGATGGAGGGGTACGAAACTTGTACGAGCAGTACTTC
-	TRBD1	TRBJ2-7	TRBV6-1	CASIPGQGANEQYF	TGTGCCAGCATTCCGGGACAGGGGGCCAACGAGCAGTACTTC
-	-	TRBJ1-5	TRBV4-3	CASRPIGMRQRSNQPQHF	TGCGCCAGCAGGCCTATTGGGATGAGACAGCGAAGCAATCAGCCCCAGCATTTT
once	-	TRBJ1-1	TRBV18	CASSPSIRGDEAFF	TGTGCCAGCTCACCAAGTATTAGGGGAGATGAAGCTTTCTTT
-	-	TRBJ2-4	TRBV29-1	CSVLPGRQAKNIQYF	TGCAGCGTTCTCCCGGGCAGGCAAGCCAAAAACATTCAGTACTTC
-	-	TRBJ1-4	TRBV6-6	CASSSPTGGEKLFF	TGTGCCAGCAGTTCTCCGACTGGCGGTGAAAAACTGTTTTTT
-	-	TRBJ1-3	TRBV18	CASSPLLDLSSGNTIYF	TGTGCCAGCTCACCCCTCCTCGACCTTAGCTCTGGAAACACCATATATTTT
-	-	TRBJ2-5	TRBV5-4	CASSLYGAETQYF	TGTGCCAGCAGCTTGTACGGTGCAGAGACCCAGTACTTC
-	TRBD2	TRBJ2-7	TRBV27	CASTGGGEQYF	TGTGCCAGCACCGGGGGGGGCGAGCAGTACTTC
-	TRBD2	TRBJ2-7	TRBV15	CATSSLGTSGGSWEQYF	TGTGCCACCAGCAGCCTTGGGACTAGCGGGGGAAGTTGGGAGCAGTACTTC
-	-	TRBJ2-1	TRBV11-2	CASSLAGGGSGPYNEQFF	TGTGCCAGCAGCTTAGCGGGAGGGGGCAGTGGGCCCTACAATGAGCAGTTCTTC
once	-	TRBJ2-7	TRBV5-5	CASSLSGGWAYEQYF	TGTGCCAGCAGCTTGTCTGGGGGATGGGCCTACGAGCAGTACTTC
-	TRBD2	TRBJ2-1	TRBV7-9	CASSLGPGLAGNEQFF	TGTGCCAGCAGCTTAGGACCGGGACTAGCTGGCAATGAGCAGTTCTTC
once	TRBD1	TRBJ1-1	TRBV7-9	CASSIPRDREGETEAFF	TGTGCCAGCAGCATCCCCCGGGACAGGGAGGGGGAGACTGAAGCTTTCTTT
-	TRBD2	TRBJ2-1	TRBV6-4	CASSRGVGVYNEQFF	TGTGCCAGCAGTCGGGGGGTAGGAGTTTACAATGAGCAGTTCTTC
-	-	TRBJ2-2	TRBV27	CASSFLRPHTGELFF	TGTGCCAGCAGTTTTCTACGACCTCACACCGGGGAGCTGTTTTTT
-	-	TRBJ2-2	TRBV6-5	CASSYANTGELFF	TGTGCCAGCAGTTACGCGAACACCGGGGAGCTGTTTTTT
few	-	TRBJ2-7	TRBV7-2	CASSFRESRAYF	TGTGCCAGCAGCTTTAGGGAGTCTCGGGCGTACTTC
-	-	TRBJ1-2	TRBV5-3	CARSLQGQRGYTF	TGTGCCAGAAGCCTCCAGGGGCAGCGCGGCTACACCTTC
few	TRBD1	TRBJ1-2	TRBV23-1	CATNRGRTYGYTF	TGCGCCACCAACAGGGGGCGGACCTATGGCTACACCTTC
-	-	TRBJ2-7	TRBV4-3	CASSHSQGRYEQYF	TGCGCCAGCAGCCACTCCCAGGGACGGTACGAGCAGTACTTC
-	-	TRBJ2-7	TRBV5-1	CASSLWGSSYEQYF	TGCGCCAGCAGCTTGTGGGGGAGCTCCTACGAGCAGTACTTC
-	-	TRBJ2-5	TRBV7-6	CASSPNRGGKTQYF	TGTGCCAGCAGTCCGAACAGGGGAGGGAAGACCCAGTACTTC
-	-	TRBJ1-2	TRBV19	CASSNLQGGYGYTF	TGTGCCAGTAGTAACCTACAGGGTGGCTATGGCTACACCTTC
-	-	TRBJ1-1	TRBV2	CASSGVTEAFF	TGTGCCAGCAGTGGAGTGACTGAAGCTTTCTTT